One and the same sample provided the 19 T cell receptor beta chains below, sequenced in a study of blood T cells in healthy people across ages. Primers used in a second PCR of roughly 7 to 12 cycles were a sample-barcoded 5' primer and a J-beta primer mix. MiXCR, run by TCRdb on the 5' RACE reads, gives a single entry per CDR3 protein. The sample holds over a million distinct CDR3 sequences, under 55% seen once. Specimen: blood. Receptors originate from a woman in her fifties or sixties in good health.

This chain connects TRBV7-2 to TRBJ2-7; D remains unclear. The CDR3 spans 15 residues. Trimming cost V 1 base and J 7 bases, with 17 bases left between them. The V gene's germline CDR1 is SGHTA and CDR2 FQGNSA. The chain's CDR3 is CASSLGGSRQWEQYF. The DNA of the CDR3 is TGTGCCAGCAGCTTAGGGGGTAGCAGGCAGTGGGAGCAGTACTTC.

This clonotype was seen a handful of times. The V gene is TRBV9, the J gene TRBJ2-5; TRBD2 aligns across 7 bases. The junction had 5 bases not matched to a gene; V was cut back by 0 bases and J by 0 bases. The CDR3 spans 16 residues. Germline V gene data show CDR1 as SGDLS and CDR2 as YYNGEE. The CDR3: CASSVATRGDQETQYF. CDR3 bases: TGTGCCAGCAGCGTAGCTACCCGGGGGGACCAAGAGACCCAGTACTTC.

This clonotype has just a few counts. This chain links TRBV10-3 with TRBJ2-5, with D hard to call. Between the trimmed V and J ends, which lost 2 bases and 3 bases, there was a span of 22 bases. This CDR3 contains 18 residues. The germline CDR1 and CDR2 sequences are ENHRY and SYGVKD. Here the CDR3 DNA reads TGTGCCATCAGTGAGGGATTCGGAGAGGTGACGGCCGAAGAGACCCAGTACTTC. Translating it yields CAISEGFGEVTAEETQYF.

The V and J genes are TRBV6-5 and TRBJ2-5; 9 bases map to TRBD2. The CDR3 covers 15 residues. J was trimmed by 3 bases and V by 6 bases; bases with no gene match: 8. Germline CDR1 is MNHEY and CDR2 is SVGAGI. The CDR3 nucleotides are TGTGCCAGCAGGTCCCTAGGCGGGAGGGAAGAGACCCAGTACTTC. Translated, it gives CASRSLGGREETQYF.

This chain links TRBV12-3 or TRBV12-4 with TRBJ2-1; D is perhaps TRBD1 or TRBD2 (5 bases each). With 6 bases removed from V and 1 base from J, the gap between germline ends came to 13 bases. This CDR3 has 15 amino acids. The CDR3 loop reads CASSPQGVSYNEQFF. CDR3 nucleotide sequence: TGTGCCAGCAGCCCCCAGGGAGTATCCTACAATGAGCAGTTCTTC.

This clonotype has only a few counts. The V and J genes are TRBV20-1 and TRBJ1-5, with unresolved D. Germline CDR1 reads DFQATT; CDR2 reads SNEGSKA (reference sequence). This CDR3 comprises 14 residues. Deletions cut 8 bases from V and 2 bases from J, with 16 bases between. The CDR3 nucleotides are TGCAGTTCCTCGCGGGAGGGCGGCAATCAGCCCCAGCATTTT. Translating gives CSSSREGGNQPQHF.

The rearrangement joins TRBV5-1 to TRBJ2-3; D might be TRBD1 or TRBD2, each matching 5 bases. V was trimmed by 0 bases and J by 4 bases, leaving 21 bases between them. This CDR3 contains 18 residues. Looked up from germline, CDR1 is SGHRS and CDR2 is YFSETQ. The CDR3 DNA reads as TGCGCCAGCAGCTTGGCTCTTAGAACAGGAGATAGCGCAGATACGCAGTATTTT. It is translated as CASSLALRTGDSADTQYF.

The table lists this clonotype with a few counts. V gene TRBV28 combines with J gene TRBJ2-7, with 10 bases fitting TRBD2. The CDR3 spans 15 residues. The trim removed 5 bases at V and 3 bases at J, leaving 7 bases unmatched. Germline-derived CDR1 and CDR2 are MDHEN and SYDVKM. DNA of the CDR3: TGTGCCAGCAGTCCCAGTAGCGGGAGGCGCTACGAGCAGTACTTC. Translated: CASSPSSGRRYEQYF.

The chain carries TRBV4-1 and TRBJ2-3; 7 nucleotides line up with TRBD2. This CDR3 spans 14 amino acids. V lost 10 bases to trimming and J lost 4 bases; unmatched junction nucleotides: 11. The germline CDR1 and CDR2 sequences are MGHRA and YSYEKL. CDR3 DNA: TGCGCCACCGGCTGGCGGGGGACCTCAGATACGCAGTATTTT. Translation: CATGWRGTSDTQYF.

The V and J genes are TRBV29-1 and TRBJ2-6; D is perhaps TRBD1 (5 bases). Germline-derived CDR1 and CDR2 are SQVTM and ANQGSEA. V was clipped by 7 bases and J by 0 bases, with 19 bases between them. This CDR3 spans 17 amino acids. The CDR3 nucleotides are TGCAGCGCTGTTTTGGTACAGGAGAGCTCTGGGGCCAACGTCCTGACTTTC. Protein sequence: CSAVLVQESSGANVLTF. Full variable domain (rest looked up from reference TRBV29-1 and TRBJ2-6): SAVISQKPSRDICQRGTSLTIQCQVDSQVTMMFWYRQQPGQSLTLIATANQGSEATYESGFVIDKFPISRPNLTFSTLTVSNMSPEDSSIYLCSAVLVQESSGANVLTFGAGSRLTVL.

A note on this clonotype: This may be a read error: a much more frequent sequence differs by one nucleotide. The chain uses TRBV20-1 and TRBJ2-1; 13 bases line up with TRBD2. This CDR3 region has 13 residues. CDR1 and CDR2 (germline): DFQATT, SNEGSKA (reference sequence). The CDR3 DNA reads TGCAGTGCTAGGACTAGCGGGAGGAATGAGCGGTTCTTC. This translates into CSARTSGRNERFF.

This clonotype showed up many times. The chain is built from TRBV12-3 or TRBV12-4 and TRBJ2-7, with unresolved D. V gave up 6 bases and J gave up 5 bases, with 11 bases separating them. The CDR3 extends over 12 amino acids. The CDR3 DNA sequence: TGTGCCAGCAGCCTAAATAGGGACGAGCAGTACTTC. This sequence encodes CASSLNRDEQYF.

The chain is built from TRBV10-3 and TRBJ2-7; a weak D match, TRBD2 (6 bases). This CDR3 has 15 amino acids. V was shortened by 3 bases and J by 3 bases, with 15 bases between the two germline ends. Germline V gives CDR1 ENHRY, CDR2 SYGVKD. The CDR3: CAISDPRAGSYEQYF. CDR3 sequence (DNA): TGTGCCATCAGTGACCCTCGGGCGGGGAGCTACGAGCAGTACTTC.

This clonotype showed up just a few times. The chain combines TRBV2 with TRBJ2-5; either TRBD1 or TRBD2 may supply D (5 bases each). Trimming removed 6 bases at V and 1 base at J, with 12 bases between. This CDR3 spans 14 amino acids. Germline CDR1 reads SNHLY; CDR2 reads FYNNEI. The CDR3 bases are TGTGCCAGCAGCTGGGGACGTACCCAAGAGACCCAGTACTTC. Translation gives CASSWGRTQETQYF.

The chain couples TRBV6-2 or TRBV6-3 to TRBJ2-1; 7 nucleotides align to TRBD1. Trimming took 5 bases from V and 0 from J; bases not matched to a gene: 7. This CDR3 is 16 amino acids long. Germline V gene sequence: CDR1 MNHEY, CDR2 SVGEGT. CDR3 sequence: CASSAQGVGSYNEQFF. CDR3 nucleotide sequence: TGTGCCAGCAGTGCGCAGGGGGTTGGCTCCTACAATGAGCAGTTCTTC.

There are a few counts of this clonotype. The chain combines TRBV7-6 with TRBJ2-1; 10 nucleotides agree with TRBD2. Looked up from germline, CDR1 is SGHVS and CDR2 is FNYEAQ. Trimming took 1 base from V and 6 from J; bases not matched to a gene: 15. This CDR3 has 19 amino acids. The CDR3 DNA follows: TGTGCCAGCAGCTTAGAGATAGGGTGGTCTAGCGGGAGCGGCAATGAGCAGTTCTTC. Protein sequence: CASSLEIGWSSGSGNEQFF.

V usage is TRBV5-1 and J usage is TRBJ2-5; 7 nucleotides match TRBD2. The DNA matches TRBJ2-1 better at its end, which makes the J call doubtful. Germline CDR1 reads SGHRS; CDR2 reads YFSETQ. The CDR3 contains 19 residues. The CDR3, as DNA: TGCGCCAGCAGCTTGGCCAATACCACTAGCGTGAATCTCCAAGAGACCCAGTTCTTC. Encoded protein: CASSLANTTSVNLQETQFF.

This clonotype occurred a few times. The chain is built from TRBV29-1 and TRBJ2-7; TRBD1 agrees at 7 bases. Germline lookup yields CDR1 SQVTM and CDR2 ANQGSEA. The CDR3 sequence is 12 residues long. V shed 4 bases, J shed 2 bases, and the junction held 2 bases outside the gene matches. In DNA, the CDR3 is TGCAGCGTTGTTGGGACAGCCTACGAGCAGTACTTC. Amino acid sequence: CSVVGTAYEQYF.

This clonotype was observed a handful of times. The rearrangement uses TRBV7-8 and TRBJ1-4; 8 positions agree with TRBD1. This CDR3 region has 18 residues. V shed 1 base, J shed 4 bases, and the junction held 11 bases outside the gene matches. Germline-derived CDR1 and CDR2 are SGHVS and FQNEAQ. CDR3 bases: TGTGCCAGCAGCTTAGTGGGTCGTGGACAGGGTTATAATGAAAAACTGTTTTTT. This codes for CASSLVGRGQGYNEKLFF. Variable domain in full (rest from reference TRBV7-8 and TRBJ1-4): GAGVSQSPRYKVAKRGQDVALRCDPISGHVSLFWYQQALGQGPEFLTYFQNEAQLDKSGLPSDRFFAERPEGSVSTLKIQRTQQEDSAVYLCASSLVGRGQGYNEKLFFGSGTQLSVL.